The 21 T cell receptor beta chains below all came from one sample that was sequenced in a study of shared T cell receptors in the human thymus. The data were produced by immunoSEQ multiplex PCR, yet TCRdb's version contains in-frame clones alone and is incomplete. The profile shows around 730,000 clones, 70% to 90% of them singletons. The sample was also reused in another study, on human thymus T cells.

The sequenced material came from thymocytes. The receptors were sampled from a girl in the first two years of life with a congenital heart defect.

The chain is built from TRBV27 and TRBJ2-5, with D possibly being TRBD2 (6 bases). Germline CDR1 is MNHEY and CDR2 is SMNVEV (reference sequence). This CDR3 has 15 residues. Trimming removed 4 bases at V and 0 bases at J, with 12 bases between. Written as DNA, the CDR3 is TGTGCCAGCAGTTCGGGAGAGGGAGACCAAGAGACCCAGTACTTC. It specifies CASSSGEGDQETQYF.

V is TRBV6-5 and J is TRBJ2-5; 11 bases are shared with TRBD2. CDR1 and CDR2 (germline): MNHEY, SVGAGI. There are 15 residues in the CDR3. V lost 4 bases and J lost 3; bases outside the gene matches: 4. The CDR3 coding sequence is TGTGCCAGCAGTTCCGAGACTAGCGGGGAAGAGACCCAGTACTTC. Its translation is CASSSETSGEETQYF.

A single count supports this clone. This chain connects TRBV7-8 to TRBJ1-2; D is undetermined. V lost 1 base and J 4 bases, leaving 4 bases between the germline ends. The CDR3 totals 12 residues. In germline, CDR1 is SGHVS, CDR2 FQNEAQ. CDR3 loop: CASSLGSYGYTF. The CDR3 DNA follows: TGTGCCAGCAGCTTAGGCAGCTATGGCTACACCTTC.

This sequence joins TRBV4-1 and TRBJ1-4; weak D call: TRBD1 (5 bases). Germline V gene data show CDR1 as MGHRA and CDR2 as YSYEKL. V gave up 0 bases and J gave up 6 bases, with 8 bases separating them. This CDR3 contains 14 residues. CDR3 loop: CASSQDSGYEKLFF. The CDR3 DNA sequence: TGCGCCAGCAGCCAAGATTCAGGGTATGAAAAACTGTTTTTT.

V usage is TRBV28 and J usage is TRBJ1-2, with 10 bases aligning to TRBD1. The length of the CDR3 is 18 residues. Per germline, CDR1 MDHEN and CDR2 SYDVKM. Trimming removed 2 bases from V and 5 bases from J; junction bases left unmatched: 14. The CDR3 DNA reads TGTGCCAGCAGTTTACGTGACCGGGGGGACAGGGGCGAATATGGCTACACCTTC. Translated, it gives CASSLRDRGDRGEYGYTF.

This sequence joins TRBV5-4 and TRBJ2-6; TRBD1 matches 7 bases. Germline V gives CDR1 SGHNT, CDR2 YYREEE (reference sequence). V gave up 3 bases and J gave up 5 bases; unmatched junction bases: 8. This CDR3 spans 16 amino acids. The CDR3 coding sequence is TGTGCCAGCAGCTATAGTCCGGGACAGAGGGCCAACGTCCTGACTTTC. It translates to CASSYSPGQRANVLTF.

The V call is TRBV11-2, the J call TRBJ2-7; D remains unclear. Germline lookup yields CDR1 SGHAT and CDR2 FQNNGV. CDR3 length: 14 residues. V gave up 8 bases and J gave up 2 bases, with 16 bases separating them. The chain's CDR3 is CASLDRVLPYEQYF. Written as DNA, the CDR3 is TGTGCCAGCTTAGATCGGGTTCTCCCCTACGAGCAGTACTTC.

CDR3 sequence (DNA): TGCGCCAGCAGTATACAGGAGGGTCGGGGCTACACCTTC. Protein product: CASSIQEGRGYTF. The chain has TRBV4-1 and TRBJ1-2, with D possibly matching TRBD1 (5 bases). Trimming removed 6 bases from V and 8 bases from J, with 16 bases in between. CDR1 MGHRA and CDR2 YSYEKL come from the germline V gene. The CDR3 loop spans 13 amino acids.

The chain joins TRBV5-4 to TRBJ1-2; 9 nucleotides align to TRBD1. Unmatched junction bases numbered 8, after V lost 4 bases and J lost 4 bases. CDR3 length: 15 residues. The germline CDR1 and CDR2 sequences are SGHNT and YYREEE (reference sequence). In DNA form, the CDR3 reads TGTGCCAGCAGCATCCGGGACAGGGCTTTCTATGGCTACACCTTC. This translates into CASSIRDRAFYGYTF.

The genes are TRBV6-5 and TRBJ1-5; D is ambiguous. Trimming left V 5 bases short and J 4 bases short, with 9 bases between. The CDR3 runs to 13 residues. The germline V gene has CDR1 MNHEY and CDR2 SVGAGI. CDR3 bases: TGTGCCAGCAGTCGGCAGACTAATCAGCCCCAGCATTTT. This encodes CASSRQTNQPQHF.

The CDR3 DNA follows: TGTGCCATCATGGGCAGGGACTATGGCTACACCTTC. This encodes CAIMGRDYGYTF. This chain connects TRBV10-3 to TRBJ1-2; possible D gene TRBD1, 5 bases. The CDR3 is made up of 12 amino acids. Germline values: CDR1 ENHRY, CDR2 SYGVKD. Trimming removed 7 bases from V and 3 bases from J, with 9 bases in between.

CDR3 sequence reads: CASSLKDRSYEQYF. CDR3 in DNA: TGTGCCAGCAGCTTAAAAGACAGGAGCTACGAGCAGTACTTC. The rearrangement uses TRBV11-2 and TRBJ2-7, with a possible D match to TRBD1 (6 bases). The CDR3 has 14 residues. The germline gives CDR1 SGHAT, CDR2 FQNNGV. Trimming cost V 2 bases and J 3 bases, with 11 bases left between them. Full variable domain (rest looked up from reference TRBV11-2 and TRBJ2-7): EAGVAQSPRYKIIEKRQSVAFWCNPISGHATLYWYQQILGQGPKLLIQFQNNGVVDDSQLPKDRFSAERLKGVDSTLKIQPAKLEDSAVYLCASSLKDRSYEQYFGPGTRLTVT.

The chain links TRBV7-2 to TRBJ2-7, with D possibly TRBD2 on 5 matching bases. Germline V lookup: CDR1 SGHTA, CDR2 FQGNSA. The CDR3 sequence is 12 residues long. Trimming pared 5 bases from V and 6 bases from J, leaving 11 bases between. The CDR3 sequence: CASSPGLREQYF. DNA of the CDR3: TGTGCCAGCAGCCCTGGACTCCGCGAGCAGTACTTC.

This clone showed up just a few times. The V call is TRBV29-1, the J call TRBJ1-4; D is unresolved. Germline V gene sequence: CDR1 SQVTM, CDR2 ANQGSEA. The CDR3 has 13 amino acids. V was shortened by 4 bases and J by 5 bases, with 11 bases between the two germline ends. CDR3 region: CSVGGPGNEKLFF. DNA of the CDR3: TGCAGCGTTGGCGGTCCGGGGAATGAAAAACTGTTTTTT.

In its sample, this clone was seen a few times. The chain recombines TRBV27 with TRBJ2-5; 9 nucleotides match TRBD1. The CDR3 totals 14 residues. Germline trimming cut 6 bases from V and 5 bases from J; bases unmatched to any gene: 7. From germline, CDR1 is MNHEY and CDR2 SMNVEV (reference sequence). For the CDR3, the DNA is TGTGCCAGCAGATCCCGGGACAGGGAGGAGACCCAGTACTTC. It codes for CASRSRDREETQYF.

The rearrangement links TRBV5-8 to TRBJ1-2; D is unclear. Per the germline V gene, CDR1 is SGHTS and CDR2 is YDEGEE. CDR3 length: 14 amino acids. Trimming took off 0 bases at V and 3 bases at J, with 9 bases between the two ends. CDR3 nucleotides: TGTGCCAGCAGCTTGGTACGAGAACACTATGGCTACACCTTC. Translating gives CASSLVREHYGYTF.

The chain employs TRBV4-3 and TRBJ1-2; weak D call: TRBD1 (5 bases). The CDR3 totals 19 residues. The V gene's germline CDR1 is LGHNA and CDR2 YSLEER. The ends were cut back, 0 bases at V and 4 bases at J, with 24 bases in the middle. The CDR3 sequence: CASSQDRRAPFSAGYGYTF. In DNA form, the CDR3 reads TGCGCCAGCAGCCAAGATCGCAGGGCTCCTTTCTCAGCGGGCTATGGCTACACCTTC.

J is TRBJ2-1 and V is TRBV7-2; 7 nucleotides match TRBD2. Trimming took 7 bases from V and 3 from J; bases not matched to a gene: 12. Per the germline V gene, CDR1 is SGHTA and CDR2 is FQGNSA. The CDR3 extends over 16 amino acids. In DNA, the CDR3 is TGTGCCAGCACTCACTTTCCGGGCGGGGGCTACAATGAGCAGTTCTTC. Translation: CASTHFPGGGYNEQFF.

This clone was counted only a few times. The V call is TRBV6-1, the J call TRBJ1-2; no clear D. The CDR3 sequence is 14 residues long. CDR1 and CDR2 (germline): MNHNS, SASEGT. Trimming removed 6 bases from V and 3 bases from J, with 14 bases in between. This chain's CDR3 is CASREGGDDYGYTF. CDR3 DNA: TGTGCCAGCAGGGAGGGAGGTGACGACTATGGCTACACCTTC.

The V gene is TRBV4-3, the J gene TRBJ2-1; perhaps TRBD2 as D (6 bases). The V and J ends lost 1 base and 7 bases respectively, with 14 bases between them. The CDR3 has 15 residues. Germline V gene data show CDR1 as LGHNA and CDR2 as YSLEER. For the CDR3, the DNA is TGCGCCAGCAGCCAAGGTCCGGGGGAGGAGAATGAGCAGTTCTTC. Its translation is CASSQGPGEENEQFF.

J is TRBJ1-2 and V is TRBV6-1; 8 nucleotides match TRBD1. This CDR3 has 15 residues. The trim removed 3 bases at V and 4 bases at J, leaving 7 bases unmatched. Germline V gene data show CDR1 as MNHNS and CDR2 as SASEGT. The CDR3 here is CASSEGDRGSYGYTF. The CDR3 DNA reads as TGTGCCAGCAGTGAGGGTGACAGGGGTTCCTATGGCTACACCTTC.